The sample holds a few counts of the clone carrying this TCR beta chain. Its antigen remains unidentified. Germline-derived CDR1 and CDR2 are MNHEY and SMNVEV (reference sequence). Trimming cost V 5 bases and J 9 bases, with 16 bases left between them. The CDR3 is made up of 13 amino acids. This entry comes from a study of post-analysis software for immune sequencing data. Unique molecular identifiers were carried by the TCR beta cDNA libraries. Researchers reported some 500,000 cDNA molecules coming from around 1 to 10 million T cells. TCRdb processed the PCR reads anew with MiXCR; each CDR3 protein has one entry. The sample lists approximately 730,000 distinct CDR3 sequences, around 27% occurring once. Study-wide results and caveats: Roughly five TRBV segments appeared more often in patients than in controls, and TRBV5-6, TRBV5-1 and TRBV20-1 were among these. Samples prepared in the same batch strongly co-clustered by F measure. A significant reduction in normalized Chao1 diversity was observed in multiple sclerosis patients versus controls.

Sequencing was carried out using blood. The chain links TRBV27 to TRBJ1-2, with a possible D match to TRBD1 (5 bases). This clonotype originated in a girl aged 5 to 17 with multiple sclerosis. The CDR3 DNA sequence: TGTGCCAGCAGTCCCGGACCCAGGGCCAGCTACACCTTC. Amino acid sequence: CASSPGPRASYTF.